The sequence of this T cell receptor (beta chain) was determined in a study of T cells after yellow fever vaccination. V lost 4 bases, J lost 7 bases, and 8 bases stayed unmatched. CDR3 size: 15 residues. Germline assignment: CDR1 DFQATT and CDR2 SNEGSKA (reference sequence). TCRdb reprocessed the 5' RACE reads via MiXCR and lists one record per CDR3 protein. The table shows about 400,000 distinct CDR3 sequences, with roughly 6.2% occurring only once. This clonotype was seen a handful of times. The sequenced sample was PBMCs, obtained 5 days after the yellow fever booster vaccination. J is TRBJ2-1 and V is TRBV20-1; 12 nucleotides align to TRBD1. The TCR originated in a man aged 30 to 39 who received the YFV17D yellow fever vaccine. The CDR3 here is CSATTRDRGLNEQFF. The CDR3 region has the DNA TGCAGTGCTACCACACGGGACAGGGGGCTTAATGAGCAGTTCTTC.